This T cell receptor beta chain was obtained from a study of T cell clonotyping in hematopoietic cell transplantation. Points from the study as a whole: At the given depth, recipient repertoires were over 97% de novo clonotypes. Graft donor and pretransplant recipient Inverse Simpson Index values predicted broader posttransplant TCR diversity.

Only in-frame clones appear in the TCRdb table, and some are missing; sequencing was by immunoSEQ multiplex PCR. The profile shows almost 5,500 clones, around three quarters of them singletons. The CDR3 has 16 residues. Per germline, CDR1 SGHDT and CDR2 YYEEEE. The ends were cut back, 0 bases at V and 10 bases at J, with 20 bases in the middle. A word on this clone: The antigen remains unidentified.

Sequencing used peripheral blood mononuclear cells, obtained 30 days after allogeneic stem cell transplant. The source is a male patient between 55 and 70 years old who had an allogeneic stem cell transplant from an unrelated donor, so the T cells may come from the graft donor. Some clones in this sample may be carry-over from other donors' samples. The chain combines TRBV5-6 with TRBJ2-4, with D possibly TRBD2 on 5 matching bases. Here the CDR3 DNA reads TGTGCCAGCAGCTTGGTGCTAGCAGAGCCCCCCAATATTCAGTACTTC. Translated: CASSLVLAEPPNIQYF.